This T cell receptor beta chain was recovered during a study of Graves' ophthalmopathy and Graves' hyperthyroidism. Investigators amplified TCR beta CDR3 regions from RNA transcripts. The workflow started with a first-round RT-PCR run with HTBI primers and then moved on to a second-round multiplex PCR. TCRdb re-called the multiplex PCR reads with MiXCR, one entry per CDR3 protein. Counted here are 300,000 or so distinct CDR3 sequences, about a sixth occurring once; the ten biggest clones make up roughly an eighth. Ineligible for inclusion were patients with other autoimmune diseases, uncontrolled infections, pregnancy or lactation. PBMCs originated in about 10 ml of fresh peripheral blood. This clonotype has a handful of counts. This CDR3 is 14 amino acids long. The germline gives CDR1 MDHEN, CDR2 SYDVKM. Trimming removed 6 bases from V and 6 bases from J; junction bases left unmatched: 9.

What was sequenced was peripheral blood. The sequence came from an adult man with Graves' ophthalmopathy. The chain combines TRBV28 with TRBJ2-7, with TRBD1 matching over 9 bases. The CDR3 DNA reads as TGTGCCAGCAGCTACAGGGGGCGCGTCTCCGAGCAGTACTTC. Its protein product is CASSYRGRVSEQYF.